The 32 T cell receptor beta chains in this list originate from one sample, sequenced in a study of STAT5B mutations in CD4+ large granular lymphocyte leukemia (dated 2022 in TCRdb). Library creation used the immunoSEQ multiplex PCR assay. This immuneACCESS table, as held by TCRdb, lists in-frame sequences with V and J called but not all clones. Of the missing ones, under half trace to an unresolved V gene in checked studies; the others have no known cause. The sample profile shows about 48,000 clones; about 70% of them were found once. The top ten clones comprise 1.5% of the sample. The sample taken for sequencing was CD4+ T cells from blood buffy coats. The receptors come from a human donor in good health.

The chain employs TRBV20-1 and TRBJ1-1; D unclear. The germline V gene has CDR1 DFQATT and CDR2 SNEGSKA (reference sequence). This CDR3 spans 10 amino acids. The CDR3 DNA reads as TGCAGCCCTGCGAACACTGAAGCTTTCTTT. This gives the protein CSPANTEAFF.

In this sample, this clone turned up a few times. The CDR3 nucleotides read TGTGCCTGGAGTGTTGGTAGGGGGGCGCAGGATGAGCAGTTCTTC. Its translation is CAWSVGRGAQDEQFF. V and J are TRBV30 and TRBJ2-1, with D possibly called TRBD1 or TRBD2 (6 bases each). The CDR3 runs 15 residues. Germline lookup yields CDR1 GTSNPN and CDR2 SVGIG (reference sequence). V was shortened by 0 bases and J by 8 bases, with 17 bases between the two germline ends. Full variable domain (missing parts from reference TRBV30 and TRBJ2-1): SQTIHQWPATLVQPVGSPLSLECTVEGTSNPNLYWYRQAAGRGLQLLFYSVGIGQISSEVPQNLSASRPQDRQFILSSKKLLLSDSGFYLCAWSVGRGAQDEQFFGPGTRLTVL.

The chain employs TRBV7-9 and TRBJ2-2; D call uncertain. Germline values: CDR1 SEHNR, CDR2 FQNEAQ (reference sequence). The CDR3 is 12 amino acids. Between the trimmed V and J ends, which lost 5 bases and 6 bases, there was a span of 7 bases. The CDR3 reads CASSPQAGELFF. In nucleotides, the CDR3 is TGTGCCAGCAGCCCTCAGGCCGGGGAGCTGTTTTTT.

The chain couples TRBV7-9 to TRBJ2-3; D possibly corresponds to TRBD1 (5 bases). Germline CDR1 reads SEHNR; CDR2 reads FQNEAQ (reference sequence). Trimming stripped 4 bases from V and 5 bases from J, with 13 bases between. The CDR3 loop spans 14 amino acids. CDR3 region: CASSWGMAEDTQYF. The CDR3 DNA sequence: TGTGCCAGCAGCTGGGGCATGGCTGAAGATACGCAGTATTTT.

CDR3 coding DNA: TGTGCCAGCAGTACCCCGGACAACTACGAGCAGTACGTC. Its protein product is CASSTPDNYEQYV. The J gene is TRBJ2-7, the V gene TRBV6-6; TRBD1 might be the D (5 bases). Germline lookup yields CDR1 MNHNY and CDR2 SVGAGI (reference sequence). This CDR3 has 13 residues. V lost 5 bases, J lost 3 bases, and 11 bases lay in between.

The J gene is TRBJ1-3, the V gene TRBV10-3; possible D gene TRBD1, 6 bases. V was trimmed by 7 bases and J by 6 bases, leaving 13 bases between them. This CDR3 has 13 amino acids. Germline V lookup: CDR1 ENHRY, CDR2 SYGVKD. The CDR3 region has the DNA TGTGCCATCAACCCGGGGGGCGTAAACACCATATATTTT. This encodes CAINPGGVNTIYF.

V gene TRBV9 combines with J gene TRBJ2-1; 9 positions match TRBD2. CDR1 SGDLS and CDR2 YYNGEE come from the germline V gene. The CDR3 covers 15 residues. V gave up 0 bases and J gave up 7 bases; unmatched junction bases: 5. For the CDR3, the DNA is TGTGCCAGCAGCGTAGCGCTAGCGGGGAAAAATGAGCAGTTCTTC. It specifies CASSVALAGKNEQFF. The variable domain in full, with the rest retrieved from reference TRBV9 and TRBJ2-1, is DSGVTQTPKHLITATGQRVTLRCSPRSGDLSVYWYQQSLDQGLQFLIQYYNGEERAKGNILERFSAQQFPDLHSELNLSSLELGDSALYFCASSVALAGKNEQFFGPGTRLTVL.

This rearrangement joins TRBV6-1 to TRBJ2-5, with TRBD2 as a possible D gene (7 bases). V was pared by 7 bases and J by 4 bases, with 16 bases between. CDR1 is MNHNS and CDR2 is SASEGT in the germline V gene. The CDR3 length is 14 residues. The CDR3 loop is CASTGGGGGETQYF. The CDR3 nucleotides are TGTGCCAGCACCGGGGGCGGGGGAGGAGAGACCCAGTACTTC.

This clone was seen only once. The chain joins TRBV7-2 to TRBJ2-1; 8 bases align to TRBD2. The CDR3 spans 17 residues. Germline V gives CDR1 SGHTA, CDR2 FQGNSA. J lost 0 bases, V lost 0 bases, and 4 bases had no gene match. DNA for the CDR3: TGTGCCAGCAGCTTAGCGGGGGCGGGAGGCTCCTACAATGAGCAGTTCTTC. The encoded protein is CASSLAGAGGSYNEQFF.

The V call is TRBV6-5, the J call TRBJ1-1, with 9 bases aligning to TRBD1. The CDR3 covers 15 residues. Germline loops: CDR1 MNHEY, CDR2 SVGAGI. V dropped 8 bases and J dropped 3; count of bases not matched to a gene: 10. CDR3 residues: CASLYSGTGYTEAFF. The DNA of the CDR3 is TGTGCCAGCTTATACTCCGGGACAGGGTACACTGAAGCTTTCTTT.

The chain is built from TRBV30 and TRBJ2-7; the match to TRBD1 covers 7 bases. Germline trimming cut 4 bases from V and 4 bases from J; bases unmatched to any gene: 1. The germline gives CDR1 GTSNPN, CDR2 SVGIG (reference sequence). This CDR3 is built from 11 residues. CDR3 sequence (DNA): TGTGCCTGGACGACAGGGTACGAGCAGTACTTC. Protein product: CAWTTGYEQYF.

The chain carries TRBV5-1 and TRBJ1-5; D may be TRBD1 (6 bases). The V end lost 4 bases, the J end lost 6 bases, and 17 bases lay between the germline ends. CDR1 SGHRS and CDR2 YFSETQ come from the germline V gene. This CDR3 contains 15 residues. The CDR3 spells CASSPLGGAGQPQHF. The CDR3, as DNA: TGCGCCAGCAGCCCATTGGGGGGGGCAGGTCAGCCCCAGCATTTT.

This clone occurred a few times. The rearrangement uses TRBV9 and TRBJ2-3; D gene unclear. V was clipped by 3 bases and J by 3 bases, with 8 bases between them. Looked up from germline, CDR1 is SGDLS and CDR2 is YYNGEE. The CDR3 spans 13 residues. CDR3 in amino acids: CASSAMGTDTQYF. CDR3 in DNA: TGTGCCAGCAGCGCCATGGGGACAGATACGCAGTATTTT. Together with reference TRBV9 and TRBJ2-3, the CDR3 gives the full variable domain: DSGVTQTPKHLITATGQRVTLRCSPRSGDLSVYWYQQSLDQGLQFLIQYYNGEERAKGNILERFSAQQFPDLHSELNLSSLELGDSALYFCASSAMGTDTQYFGPGTRLTVL.

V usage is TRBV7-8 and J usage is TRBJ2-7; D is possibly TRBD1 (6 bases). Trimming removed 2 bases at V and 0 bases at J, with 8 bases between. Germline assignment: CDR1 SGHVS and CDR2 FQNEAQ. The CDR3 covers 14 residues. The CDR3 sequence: CASSLLGGSYEQYV. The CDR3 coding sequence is TGTGCCAGCAGCTTATTAGGGGGCTCCTACGAGCAGTACGTC.

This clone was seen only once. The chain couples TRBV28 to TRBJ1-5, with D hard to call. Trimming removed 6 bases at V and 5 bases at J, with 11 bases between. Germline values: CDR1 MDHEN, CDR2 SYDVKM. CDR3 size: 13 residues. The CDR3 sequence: CASRMTLDQPQHF. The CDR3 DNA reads TGTGCCAGCAGGATGACACTAGATCAGCCCCAGCATTTT.

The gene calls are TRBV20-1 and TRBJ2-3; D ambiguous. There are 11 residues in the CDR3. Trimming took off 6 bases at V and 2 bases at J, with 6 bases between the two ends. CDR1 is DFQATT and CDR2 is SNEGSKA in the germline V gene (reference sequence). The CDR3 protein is CSARPTDTQYF. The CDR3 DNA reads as TGCAGTGCACGACCCACAGATACGCAGTATTTT.

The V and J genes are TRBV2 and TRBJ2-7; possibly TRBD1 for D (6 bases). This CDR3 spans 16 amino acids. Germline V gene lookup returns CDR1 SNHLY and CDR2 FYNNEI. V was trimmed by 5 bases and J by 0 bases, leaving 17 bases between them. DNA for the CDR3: TGTGCCAGCAGTCCCGGGACACCCCCCAGCTCCTACGAGCAGTACTTC. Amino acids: CASSPGTPPSSYEQYF.

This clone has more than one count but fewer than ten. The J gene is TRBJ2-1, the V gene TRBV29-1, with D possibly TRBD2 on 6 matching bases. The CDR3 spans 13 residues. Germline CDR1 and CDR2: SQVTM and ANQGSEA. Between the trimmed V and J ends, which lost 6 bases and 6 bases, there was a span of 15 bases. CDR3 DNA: TGCAGCGTGAACCGGGGGACGGGCAATGAGCAGTTCTTC. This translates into CSVNRGTGNEQFF.

CDR3 in amino acids: CASSPSGTSSDTQYF. The CDR3 DNA sequence: TGTGCCAGCAGTCCCTCCGGAACTAGCAGTGATACGCAGTATTTT. The chain carries TRBV2 and TRBJ2-3; TRBD2 might be the D (6 bases). CDR3 length: 15 amino acids. With 5 bases removed from V and 6 bases from J, the gap between germline ends came to 18 bases. The germline CDR1 and CDR2 sequences are SNHLY and FYNNEI.

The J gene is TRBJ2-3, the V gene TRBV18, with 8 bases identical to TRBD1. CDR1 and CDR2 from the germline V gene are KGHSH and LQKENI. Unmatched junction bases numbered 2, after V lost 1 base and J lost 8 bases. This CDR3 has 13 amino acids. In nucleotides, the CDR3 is TGTGCCAGCTCACCACTCGACAGGGGTACGCAGTATTTT. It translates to CASSPLDRGTQYF.

CDR3 bases: TGTGCCAGCAGCACCCCACAGGGCGGAGAGACCCAGTACTTC. This codes for CASSTPQGGETQYF. This chain links TRBV5-4 with TRBJ2-5; the D gene is possibly TRBD1 (6 bases). Germline V gives CDR1 SGHNT, CDR2 YYREEE (reference sequence). V dropped 4 bases and J dropped 4 bases, with 14 bases sitting between them. The CDR3 covers 14 residues.

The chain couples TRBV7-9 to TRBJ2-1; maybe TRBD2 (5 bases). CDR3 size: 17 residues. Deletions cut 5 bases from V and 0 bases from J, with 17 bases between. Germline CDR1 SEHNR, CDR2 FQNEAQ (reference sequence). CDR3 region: CASSSRFGESSYNEQFF. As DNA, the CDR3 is TGTGCCAGCAGCAGTCGGTTCGGGGAGAGCTCCTACAATGAGCAGTTCTTC.

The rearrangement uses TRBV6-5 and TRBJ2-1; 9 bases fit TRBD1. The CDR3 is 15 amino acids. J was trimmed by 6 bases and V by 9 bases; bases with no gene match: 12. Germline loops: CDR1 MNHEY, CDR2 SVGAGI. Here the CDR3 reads CASRREGTGTNEQFF. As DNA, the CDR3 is TGTGCCAGTCGGAGGGAGGGGACAGGGACCAATGAGCAGTTCTTC.

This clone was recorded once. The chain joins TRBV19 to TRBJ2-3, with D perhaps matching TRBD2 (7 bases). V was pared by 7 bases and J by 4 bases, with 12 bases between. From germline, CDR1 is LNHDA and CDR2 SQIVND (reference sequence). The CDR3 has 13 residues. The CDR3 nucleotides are TGTGCCAGTACTGCGGGGGCCTCAGATACGCAGTATTTT. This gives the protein CASTAGASDTQYF.

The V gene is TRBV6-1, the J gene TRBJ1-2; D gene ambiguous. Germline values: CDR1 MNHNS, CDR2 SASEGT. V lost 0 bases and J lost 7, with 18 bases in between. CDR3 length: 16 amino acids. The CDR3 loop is CASSEALGLVRGGYTF. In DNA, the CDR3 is TGTGCCAGCAGTGAAGCGCTCGGCCTAGTAAGAGGTGGCTACACCTTC.

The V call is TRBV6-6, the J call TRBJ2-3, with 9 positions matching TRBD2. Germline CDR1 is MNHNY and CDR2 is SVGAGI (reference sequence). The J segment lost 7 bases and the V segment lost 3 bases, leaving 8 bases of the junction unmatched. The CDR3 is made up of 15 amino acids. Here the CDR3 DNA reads TGTGCCAGCAGTTATTGGGCGGGGGGGCAAAATACGCAGTATTTT. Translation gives CASSYWAGGQNTQYF.

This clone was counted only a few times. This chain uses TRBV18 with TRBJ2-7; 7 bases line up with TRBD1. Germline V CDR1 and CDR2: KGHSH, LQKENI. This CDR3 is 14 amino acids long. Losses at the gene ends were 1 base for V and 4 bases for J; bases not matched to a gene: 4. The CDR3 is CASSPQGAGYEQYV. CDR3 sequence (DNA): TGTGCCAGCTCACCACAGGGGGCGGGTTACGAGCAGTACGTC.

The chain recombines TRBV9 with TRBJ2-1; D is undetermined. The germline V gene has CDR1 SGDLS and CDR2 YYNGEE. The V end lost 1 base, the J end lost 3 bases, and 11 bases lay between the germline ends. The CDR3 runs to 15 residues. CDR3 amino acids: CASSVQDEYYNEQFF. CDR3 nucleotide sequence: TGTGCCAGCAGCGTACAAGACGAATACTACAATGAGCAGTTCTTC.

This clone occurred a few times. The CDR3 region is CASSAGTGFENIQYF. The CDR3 DNA is TGTGCCAGCAGCGCCGGGACAGGGTTTGAGAACATTCAGTACTTC. This sequence joins TRBV9 and TRBJ2-4; 9 bases agree with TRBD1. Germline CDR1 SGDLS, CDR2 YYNGEE. The CDR3 consists of 15 residues. V dropped 3 bases and J dropped 7; count of bases not matched to a gene: 8.

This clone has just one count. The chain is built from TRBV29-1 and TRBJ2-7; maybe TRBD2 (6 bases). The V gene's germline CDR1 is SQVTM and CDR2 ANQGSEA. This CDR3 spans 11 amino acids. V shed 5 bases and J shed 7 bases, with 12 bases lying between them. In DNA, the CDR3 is TGCAGCGTTTTTACTCGGGAGGAGCAGTACTTC. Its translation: CSVFTREEQYF.

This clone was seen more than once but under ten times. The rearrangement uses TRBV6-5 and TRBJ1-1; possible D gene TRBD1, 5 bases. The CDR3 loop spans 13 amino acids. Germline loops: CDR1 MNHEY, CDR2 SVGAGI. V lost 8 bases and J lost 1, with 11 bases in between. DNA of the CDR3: TGTGCCAGCCAGGGACGGCAGAACACTGAAGCTTTCTTT. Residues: CASQGRQNTEAFF.

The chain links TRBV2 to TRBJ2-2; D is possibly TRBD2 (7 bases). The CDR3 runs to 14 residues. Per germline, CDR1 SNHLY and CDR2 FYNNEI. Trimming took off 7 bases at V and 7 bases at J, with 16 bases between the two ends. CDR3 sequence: CASTRGGEGGELFF. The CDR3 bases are TGTGCCAGCACCCGAGGGGGGGAGGGCGGGGAGCTGTTTTTT.